This T cell receptor (beta chain) stems from a study of response to subunit inactivated influenza vaccine. The study's findings and limits: Every seasonal influenza vaccination brings in few new T cells, the authors suggested.

This clonotype was detected only a few times. Its matching antigen is unknown. TCRdb used MiXCR to reprocess the RT-PCR reads, holding one entry per CDR3 protein. The table lists under 550,000 distinct CDR3 sequences, under 9% of them singletons. CDR3 size: 11 residues. The V gene's germline CDR1 is DFQATT and CDR2 SNEGSKA (reference sequence). The germline V and J ends were trimmed by 3 bases and 7 bases, with 6 bases remaining between them. The clonotype comes from a man aged 50-75 years who received an inactivated influenza vaccine. Sequenced here: PBMCs from blood, sampled less than 30 months after vaccination. This chain joins TRBV20-1 and TRBJ1-4, with D unclear. Here the CDR3 DNA reads TGCAGTGCTAGCGAGGGTGAAAAACTGTTTTTT. It encodes CSASEGEKLFF.